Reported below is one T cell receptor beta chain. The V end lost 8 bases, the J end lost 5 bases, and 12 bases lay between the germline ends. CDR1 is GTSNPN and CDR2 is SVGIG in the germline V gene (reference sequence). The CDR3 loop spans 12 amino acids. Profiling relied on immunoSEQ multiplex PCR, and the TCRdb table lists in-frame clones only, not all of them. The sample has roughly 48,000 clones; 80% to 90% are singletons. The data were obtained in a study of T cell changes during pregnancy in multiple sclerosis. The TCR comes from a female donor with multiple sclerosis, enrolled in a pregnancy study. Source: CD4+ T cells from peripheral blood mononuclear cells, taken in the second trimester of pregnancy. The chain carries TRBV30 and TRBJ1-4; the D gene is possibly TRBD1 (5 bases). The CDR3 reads CAREGQNEKLFF. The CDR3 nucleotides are TGTGCCCGGGAGGGGCAGAATGAAAAACTGTTTTTT.